This entry concerns a single T cell receptor (beta chain). No antigen is known for it. Each of the donors was a healthy adult who was HIV-negative and had not had a recent acute infection or vaccination. CDR1 is SEHNR and CDR2 is FQNEAQ in the germline V gene (reference sequence). This CDR3 has 16 amino acids. After removal of 5 bases from V and 2 bases from J, the junction contained 10 bases not matched to a gene. Each sorted subset replicate got 200 ng genomic DNA, 30,000 or so genomes. The method was immunoSEQ multiplex PCR; TCRdb's version includes in-frame clones alone and lacks a portion of them. This sample has hundreds of thousands of clones; around two thirds occur once, and the top ten carry 1.5% to 2%. This sample was taken from a study of shared clonotypes between healthy human individuals. General study findings and limits: Sharing across four donors was seen in 4% to 6.5% of naive CD4 clonotypes. Limitation of the genetic and exposure-history diversity represented came from the few donors.

Sequenced input: memory CD4+ T cells sorted from blood. Subset denoted: CD45RA-negative fraction. The origin of this receptor is a woman aged 25 to 45 in good health. This sequence joins TRBV7-9 and TRBJ2-7, with TRBD1 matching over 9 bases. CDR3 nucleotides: TGTGCCAGCAGCGGTCTTAAAGGACAGGGGACCTACGAGCAGTACTTC. This translates into CASSGLKGQGTYEQYF.